Listed here are 18 T cell receptor beta chains from one sample, sequenced in a study of T cell responses to AZD1222 COVID-19 vaccine (dated by TCRdb to the early 2020s). The method was the immunoSEQ multiplex PCR assay. In TCRdb, the immuneACCESS table is reduced to in-frame sequences with V and J assigned. These tables do not hold every clone; where another copy was compared, an unresolved V gene accounts for under half, and the others remain unexplained. The sample data list 130,000 to 150,000 clones, and roughly 88% of these were observed just once. More than 12% of the sample goes to the ten largest clones. The time point label corresponds to: baseline before first vaccination. The material sequenced was peripheral blood, taken on day 0 of AZD1222 vaccination. All receptors derive from an adult in good health.

This sequence joins TRBV7-2 and TRBJ2-1, with 7 nucleotides matching TRBD1. CDR1 and CDR2 from the germline V gene are SGHTA and FQGNSA. The CDR3 is 16 amino acids. V was pared by 8 bases and J by 8 bases, with 18 bases of the junction left unmatched. The CDR3 DNA is TGTGCCAGCTCCTCGTCCGGGACAGATTTCAACCATGAGCAGTTCTTC. This translates into CASSSSGTDFNHEQFF.

In its sample, this clone was seen once. This sequence joins TRBV19 and TRBJ1-5; D might be TRBD1 (5 bases). This CDR3 contains 14 residues. Germline V gives CDR1 LNHDA, CDR2 SQIVND (reference sequence). The germline V and J ends were trimmed by 3 bases and 5 bases, with 11 bases remaining between them. CDR3 bases: TGTGCCAGTAGTATGGGGCAGGAGGATCAGCCCCAGCATTTT. This codes for CASSMGQEDQPQHF.

The chain recombines TRBV5-6 with TRBJ2-5; maybe TRBD1 (5 bases). The CDR3 sequence is 15 residues long. The V end was cut by 0 bases, the J end by 1 base, with 10 bases between. Germline V gene sequence: CDR1 SGHDT, CDR2 YYEEEE. The CDR3 is CASSLGQGIQETQYF. In DNA, the CDR3 is TGTGCCAGCAGCTTGGGGCAGGGAATCCAAGAGACCCAGTACTTC. Together with reference TRBV5-6 and TRBJ2-5, the CDR3 gives the full variable domain: DAGVTQSPTHLIKTRGQQVTLRCSPKSGHDTVSWYQQALGQGPQFIFQYYEEEERQRGNFPDRFSGHQFPNYSSELNVNALLLGDSALYLCASSLGQGIQETQYFGPGTRLLVL.

This sequence joins TRBV2 and TRBJ1-1; D gene ambiguous. The V end was cut by 3 bases, the J end by 6 bases, with 17 bases between. The CDR3 has 15 amino acids. Germline V lookup: CDR1 SNHLY, CDR2 FYNNEI. This CDR3 is CASSDRWGGIPEAFF. The DNA of the CDR3 is TGTGCCAGCAGTGACAGATGGGGTGGGATTCCTGAAGCTTTCTTT.

This clone was detected once. The chain links TRBV28 to TRBJ1-2; D is ambiguous. V was cut by 3 bases and J by 4 bases, with 6 bases left in between. This CDR3 has 12 residues. Per germline, CDR1 MDHEN and CDR2 SYDVKM. The CDR3 is CASSFEGYGYTF. The CDR3 nucleotides are TGTGCCAGCAGTTTTGAGGGCTATGGCTACACCTTC.

The chain has TRBV19 and TRBJ1-3; a weak D match, TRBD1 (5 bases). The CDR3 loop spans 16 amino acids. The germline V gene encodes CDR1 LNHDA and CDR2 SQIVND (reference sequence). The germline V and J ends were trimmed by 5 bases and 0 bases, with 14 bases remaining between them. The chain's CDR3 is CASSPWDRFSGNTIYF. As DNA, the CDR3 is TGTGCCAGTAGTCCCTGGGACCGATTCTCTGGAAACACCATATATTTT. The full variable domain, in which reference TRBV19 and TRBJ1-3 provide the parts outside the CDR3, is DGGITQSPKYLFRKEGQNVTLSCEQNLNHDAMYWYRQDPGQGLRLIYYSQIVNDFQKGDIAEGYSVSREKKESFPLTVTSAQKNPTAFYLCASSPWDRFSGNTIYFGEGSWLTVV.

The chain links TRBV7-2 to TRBJ2-5, with 7 bases lining up with TRBD2. Germline trimming cut 5 bases from V and 5 bases from J; bases unmatched to any gene: 14. Germline CDR1 reads SGHTA; CDR2 reads FQGNSA. The CDR3 has 16 amino acids. The CDR3 sequence: CASSPLARGSRETQYF. The CDR3 DNA reads TGTGCCAGCAGCCCCCTAGCCCGCGGGAGCAGGGAGACCCAGTACTTC.

The chain combines TRBV18 with TRBJ1-2; a weak D match, TRBD1 (5 bases). The germline V and J ends were trimmed by 5 bases and 8 bases, with 24 bases remaining between them. CDR1 is KGHSH and CDR2 is LQKENI in the germline V gene. The CDR3 has 16 amino acids. CDR3 residues: CASSNHPGPYLGGYTF. CDR3 coding DNA: TGTGCCAGCTCAAACCACCCGGGACCCTACCTGGGGGGCTACACCTTC.

The gene calls are TRBV30 and TRBJ1-5; 7 bases align to TRBD1. Germline V gene sequence: CDR1 GTSNPN, CDR2 SVGIG (reference sequence). CDR3 length equals 14 residues. Losses at the gene ends were 2 bases for V and 7 bases for J; bases not matched to a gene: 8. The CDR3 bases are TGTGCCTGGAGTTACAGGGGAAACAAACAGCCCCAGCATTTT. Protein sequence: CAWSYRGNKQPQHF.

This rearrangement joins TRBV15 to TRBJ1-2; D is unclear. The CDR3 spans 13 residues. V was clipped by 0 bases and J by 8 bases, with 10 bases between them. Looked up from germline, CDR1 is LNHNV and CDR2 is YYDKDF (reference sequence). The DNA for the CDR3 is TGTGCCACCAGCAGAGATAAAGTGGGGGGCTACACCTTC. This codes for CATSRDKVGGYTF.

This chain connects TRBV11-2 to TRBJ1-3, with unresolved D. The CDR3 runs 17 residues. Germline CDR1 and CDR2: SGHAT and FQNNGV. V dropped 1 base and J dropped 1 base, with 14 bases sitting between them. CDR3 sequence reads: CASSLVPGGVSGNTIYF. CDR3 bases: TGTGCCAGCAGCTTAGTTCCGGGAGGTGTATCTGGAAACACCATATATTTT.

V is TRBV6-5 and J is TRBJ1-1; D possibly corresponds to TRBD1 (5 bases). Deletions cut 5 bases from V and 5 bases from J, with 9 bases between. In germline, CDR1 is MNHEY, CDR2 SVGAGI. CDR3 length: 12 residues. In nucleotides, the CDR3 is TGTGCCAGCAGTCTCCGGGGGACTGAAGCTTTCTTT. Protein product: CASSLRGTEAFF.

In this sample, this clone turned up once. The chain links TRBV5-1 to TRBJ1-1; no reliable D call. CDR3 length: 14 residues. Per the germline V gene, CDR1 is SGHRS and CDR2 is YFSETQ. The ends were cut back, 5 bases at V and 0 bases at J, with 11 bases in the middle. Written as DNA, the CDR3 is TGCGCCAGCAGTCACGACGGATTGAACACTGAAGCTTTCTTT. Translation: CASSHDGLNTEAFF.

The V gene is TRBV7-2, the J gene TRBJ2-2, with D unclear. V was pared by 5 bases and J by 4 bases, with 11 bases between. The CDR3 extends over 14 amino acids. Germline V gives CDR1 SGHTA, CDR2 FQGNSA. This CDR3 reads CASSLQPTTGELFF. The DNA for the CDR3 is TGTGCCAGCAGCCTGCAGCCAACCACCGGGGAGCTGTTTTTT. Combining the CDR3 with reference TRBV7-2 and TRBJ2-2 gives the whole variable domain GAGVSQSPSNKVTEKGKDVELRCDPISGHTALYWYRQSLGQGLEFLIYFQGNSAPDKSGLPSDRFSAERTGGSVSTLTIQRTQQEDSAVYLCASSLQPTTGELFFGEGSRLTVL.

The chain employs TRBV7-2 and TRBJ1-1, with a weak D call TRBD1 (6 bases). The CDR3 is 14 residues long. V gave up 5 bases and J gave up 4 bases, with 14 bases separating them. Per germline, CDR1 SGHTA and CDR2 FQGNSA. DNA for the CDR3: TGTGCCAGCAGCCTTGACAGGCTCTTCACTGAAGCTTTCTTT. Translation gives CASSLDRLFTEAFF.

The V call is TRBV3-1 (or the pseudogene TRBV3-2), the J call TRBJ2-7; D remains unclear. Germline assignment: CDR1 LGHDT and CDR2 YNNKEL (reference sequence). Trimming removed 1 base at V and 4 bases at J, with 5 bases between. The CDR3 has 12 amino acids. DNA of the CDR3: TGTGCCAGCAGCCAAGCCTATTACGAGCAGTACTTC. This translates into CASSQAYYEQYF.

V gene TRBV7-3 combines with J gene TRBJ2-3, with TRBD1 matching 8 bases. The germline V gene encodes CDR1 SGHTA and CDR2 FQGTGA. The J segment lost 1 base and the V segment lost 5 bases, leaving 2 bases of the junction unmatched. CDR3 size: 14 residues. CDR3 in DNA: TGTGCCAGCAGCGTACAGGGGGGCACAGATACGCAGTATTTT. Translating gives CASSVQGGTDTQYF.

The V gene is TRBV18, the J gene TRBJ1-6; D not resolved. Trimming shortened V by 6 bases and J by 7 bases, and 19 bases separated the two germline ends. The CDR3 is 16 residues long. Germline CDR1 reads KGHSH; CDR2 reads LQKENI. CDR3 protein: CASSRLGELENSPLHF. The CDR3 region has the DNA TGTGCCAGCTCCCGCCTCGGGGAACTAGAAAATTCACCCCTCCACTTT.